There are a few counts of the clone carrying this T cell receptor beta chain. What it recognizes is unknown. This record comes from a study of T cells in Graves' hyperthyroidism and ophthalmopathy. In the study overall: Before any treatment, at initial diagnosis, peripheral blood was collected.

Among the patients, aged 18 to 65, hyperthyroidism was newly diagnosed and had lasted under 2 months. Authors of the study amplified TCR beta CDR3 regions from RNA transcripts. Using the HTBI primer set, a first-round RT-PCR was run on the TCR CDR3. MiXCR was run by TCRdb on the multiplex PCR reads, yielding one entry per CDR3 protein. The data hold approximately 400,000 distinct CDR3 sequences, with roughly 13% observed a single time. General study points: Most clonotypes expanded in thyroid above 0.001 were likewise present in blood. The model foresaw ophthalmopathy a median about 6.5 months prior to onset.

This sequence was found in a woman aged 55-69 years with Graves' hyperthyroidism. Sequencing input: blood.

In DNA form, the CDR3 reads TGTGCCAGCAGCTTAGATGTTGGAGGGGCGCGGGACGAGCAGTACTTC. It encodes CASSLDVGGARDEQYF. The J gene is TRBJ2-7, the V gene TRBV9, with D tentatively TRBD2 (6 bases). Trimming stripped 4 bases from V and 5 bases from J, with 22 bases between. The length of the CDR3 is 16 residues. Germline V gene lookup returns CDR1 SGDLS and CDR2 YYNGEE.